These T cell receptor beta chains were read from a single sample in a study of vaccination effects on CD4 cells after COVID-19. This table comes from immunoSEQ multiplex PCR, and its TCRdb copy is limited to in-frame clones, with some not included. Of roughly 61,000 clones listed, roughly 79% are singletons. No cognate antigen is known for these TCRs. Sequenced material: CD4+ T cells from PBMCs cultured with HCoV-229E spike peptides, taken before COVID-19 vaccination. These receptors came from a human donor who received a COVID-19 vaccine. Both conserved end residues are part of each CDR3. Fields, in order: clone size, V gene, D gene, J gene, CDR3 protein, CDR3 DNA. The D gene is left open where the match is weak. Clone size is given for some rows only: seen once, a few or many times, or a class if the clone is expanded.

few	TRBV30	NA	TRBJ1-1	CAWRRQGVSEAFF	TGTGCCTGGAGACGGCAAGGGGTCTCTGAAGCTTTCTTT
few	TRBV7-3	TRBD1	TRBJ1-6	CASSTTGTGNSPLHF	TGTGCCAGCAGCACAACCGGGACAGGCAATTCACCCCTCCACTTT
NA	TRBV4-1	NA	TRBJ2-5	CASSQVGGQETQYF	TGCGCCAGCAGCCAAGTCGGAGGACAAGAGACCCAGTACTTC
few	TRBV5-1	NA	TRBJ1-1	CASSSRGTDNTEAFF	TGCGCCAGCAGCAGCCGAGGGACGGACAACACTGAAGCTTTCTTT
NA	TRBV14	NA	TRBJ1-6	CASSQAPPTLHF	TGTGCCAGCAGCCAAGCCCCCCCAACCCTCCACTTT
NA	TRBV19	NA	TRBJ1-2	CASRTRAPGGYTF	TGTGCCAGTCGGACCAGGGCCCCTGGGGGCTACACCTTC
few	TRBV19	TRBD1	TRBJ1-5	CASSMRRDRSLGANQPQHF	TGTGCCAGTAGTATGAGAAGGGACAGATCTTTAGGGGCAAATCAGCCCCAGCATTTT
NA	TRBV7-2	NA	TRBJ1-2	CASSLPGAYGYTF	TGTGCCAGCAGCTTACCGGGGGCCTATGGCTACACCTTC
few	TRBV6-6	NA	TRBJ1-3	CASSYLSSGNTIYF	TGTGCCAGCAGTTACTTGTCTTCAGGGAACACCATATATTTT
once	TRBV29-1	NA	TRBJ1-1	CRVTVNTEAFF	TGCAGGGTTACAGTGAACACTGAAGCTTTCTTT
once	TRBV5-6	NA	TRBJ2-3	CASSFLGDTQYF	TGTGCCAGCAGCTTCCTCGGAGATACGCAGTATTTT
NA	TRBV3-1/TRBV3-2	NA	TRBJ2-5	CASSQALRGGETQYF	TGTGCCAGCAGCCAAGCTCTTAGGGGGGGGGAGACCCAGTACTTC
NA	TRBV25-1	NA	TRBJ1-3	CATRGVSGNTIYF	TGTGCCACCAGGGGAGTCTCTGGAAACACCATATATTTT
NA	TRBV29-1	NA	TRBJ2-2	CSVNSWLGSGELFF	TGCAGCGTCAATAGCTGGCTCGGGTCCGGGGAGCTGTTTTTT
few	TRBV11-2	TRBD1	TRBJ1-4	CASSQDRGNEKLFF	TGTGCCAGCAGCCAGGACAGGGGGAATGAAAAACTGTTTTTT
NA	TRBV20-1	NA	TRBJ2-1	CSGQQYNEQFF	TGCAGTGGACAGCAATACAATGAGCAGTTCTTC
NA	TRBV29-1	NA	TRBJ2-1	CSGRMLNGGNSEQFF	TGCAGCGGTCGAATGCTCAACGGGGGCAACAGTGAGCAGTTCTTC
NA	TRBV10-3	TRBD1	TRBJ1-2	CAISSWTGGNMANYGYTF	TGTGCCATCAGTTCCTGGACAGGGGGCAATATGGCTAACTATGGCTACACCTTC
NA	TRBV3-1/TRBV3-2	TRBD2	TRBJ2-1	CASSQGLAGGLVGEQFF	TGTGCCAGCAGCCAAGGACTAGCGGGGGGTCTGGTTGGTGAGCAGTTCTTC
NA	TRBV4-3	NA	TRBJ2-5	CASSHARQIQETQYF	TGCGCCAGCAGCCATGCCCGACAGATTCAAGAGACCCAGTACTTC
NA	TRBV2	TRBD1	TRBJ1-4	CASSHRGANEKLFF	TGTGCCAGCAGCCACAGGGGGGCTAATGAAAAACTGTTTTTT
NA	TRBV5-1	NA	TRBJ2-1	CASSWRGRGSSYNEQFF	TGCGCCAGCAGCTGGAGGGGCCGGGGGAGCTCCTACAATGAGCAGTTCTTC
NA	TRBV12-3/TRBV12-4	NA	TRBJ2-3	CASSLRQADTQYF	TGTGCCAGCAGTTTACGGCAGGCCGATACGCAGTATTTT
few	TRBV27	NA	TRBJ1-4	CASSPNLGLAEKLFF	TGTGCCAGCAGTCCCAACCTAGGACTGGCCGAAAAACTGTTTTTT
NA	TRBV6-5	TRBD2	TRBJ2-4	CASNTGREGNIQYF	TGTGCCAGCAACACGGGACGGGAGGGAAACATTCAGTACTTC
NA	TRBV3-1/TRBV3-2	TRBD1	TRBJ2-5	CASSQVSGQGTETQYF	TGTGCCAGCAGCCAAGTATCCGGACAGGGCACGGAGACCCAGTACTTC
NA	TRBV28	NA	TRBJ1-5	CASSFRPANQPQHF	TGTGCCAGCAGTTTTAGGCCAGCCAATCAGCCCCAGCATTTT